This T cell receptor (beta chain) was retrieved from a study of shared clonotypes between healthy human individuals (dated by TCRdb to 2019 to 2021). Turning to the overall study: A couple of women and a few men aged 18 to 49 years were included in the cohort. For each donor, CD4 naive and CD4 memory were each given three plates, CD8 naive was given two plates, and CD8 memory was given one plate. To estimate repertoire size and how much clonotype sharing occurs between individuals, the study deeply sequenced the blood TCR repertoires of several healthy adults. To increase sequencing depth and limit assay-specific biases, TCR repertoire library preparation and sequencing were carried out by different laboratories using diverse techniques. Each donor's leukapheresis produced roughly between about 0.8 and 8.9 billion PBMCs.

Paper-wide results and their limitations: Across four donors, approximately 5% of naive CD4, approximately 3.6% of naive CD8, around 2.5% of memory CD4, and 0.3% to 0.45% of memory CD8 clonotypes were shared. Even with the large sequencing depth, rarefaction of the sorted-subset datasets indicated that sequencing was incomplete. Compared with non-shared clonotypes, the clonotypes found in all four sorted-subset donors had higher generation probabilities. Based on pairwise subsampling, the degree of clonotype sharing among donors was expected to be affected by sequencing depth. Because the study included a small number of donors, the genetic and exposure-history diversity represented was limited. Estimated clonotype richness was generally larger for naive than for memory subsets. Sampling was restricted to blood, and TCR repertoires in tissues likely differ from the TCR repertoires found in blood.

In regard to this clone: Its specific antigen is unknown. Nothing much larger sits one base from this clone, and base qualities are not available.

Using the deep immunoSEQ assay, TCR CDR3 regions were amplified from genomic DNA by multiplex PCR. Genomic DNA extracted from each cell subset was distributed evenly over all wells of several immunoSEQ 96-well plates, and each plate served as one replicate. Each replicate PCR for sorted subsets received about 0.2 ug genomic DNA, equal to tens of thousands of T cell genomes. The purified libraries were quantified using a Qubit 3.0 fluorometer, sized with a Bioanalyzer 2100, and then quantified again using the KAPA Library Quantification kit. Every immunoSEQ 96-well plate was sequenced on a separate single-read 150-cycle Illumina NextSeq 550 flow cell. As for the original processing: Because only junctional sequences without quality scores were contained in the immunoSEQ output, filtering matching that applied to full-length reads could not be performed. Sequences were annotated with PyIR, a Python wrapper for IgBLAST v1.9, using IMGT germline references to assign V/J genes and CDR3. Any read was removed if the V/J assignment was weak (E-value above 1e-6), the CDR3 was missing, or the read contained stop codons, out-of-frame junctions, or ambiguous translated residues. A V3J clonotype was defined by an identical inferred V gene, J gene, and CDR3 amino acid sequence. To compute the percentage overlap between repertoires, the number of shared unique clonotypes was divided by the size of the smaller repertoire. Richness of each repertoire was evaluated using RTK rarefaction, the Chao1 estimator, and Recon v2.1 estimates of unobserved clonotypes. For all TCRbeta clonotypes obtained by the gDNA method from a handful of donors, generation probabilities were computed with OLGA. TCRdb retrieved this table from immuneACCESS and kept in-frame rearrangements only. Not all clones are present; in checked studies, unresolved V genes account for under half, and no reason is known for the remainder. V, J and clone size are taken as reported in that table, and D and trimming were inferred from the DNA itself. This sample lists some 1 million clones; approximately 76% were detected once. The ten largest clones capture 1.4% of the sample.

V and J are trimmed by 9 bases and 7 bases, and the gene matches miss 4 bases of the junction. The CDR3 spans 11 residues, from the cysteine through the phenylalanine. The retained sequence is limited to the CDR3, 33 bases, with the frame set at the first base. As encoded in the germline V gene, CDR1 is MNHNS while CDR2 is SASEGT. Healthy HIV-negative adults with no recently reported acute infections or vaccinations were included as donors. Every donor was a Caucasian adult living in Nashville, Tennessee, USA. CD4+ T cells were enriched by magnetic negative selection, after which naive cells were positively selected on CD45RA and the negative fraction was taken as the memory subset. Blood was collected by leukapheresis, and PBMCs were isolated by Ficoll-Histopaque density gradient centrifugation and then cryopreserved in liquid nitrogen vapor phase. Purity and quantity of every magnetically sorted T cell population were checked by analytical flow cytometry. From each sorted fraction, genomic DNA was isolated and quantified by UV absorbance on a Nanodrop 2000c.

The sequence was collected from a man between 18 and 29 years old in good health. The sequence links TRBV6-1 to TRBJ1-2; 8 bases in the middle match TRBD1. The sequenced sample was memory CD4+ T cells sorted from blood. Reading the label with the study, this specimen's cell subset or site is: CD45RA-negative fraction. The nucleotide sequence is given as TGTGCCAGTAACAGGGGGGGTGGCTACACCTTC. Its coded protein is CASNRGGGYTF.